The clone carrying this TCR beta chain has at least ten counts. What it recognizes is unknown. With 2 bases removed from V and 6 bases from J, the gap between germline ends came to 14 bases. The CDR3 sequence is 15 residues long. Germline CDR1 reads MDHEN; CDR2 reads SYDVKM. Naive CD8 libraries came from roughly 20,000 to 1,000,000 sorted cells with 10%, 30% or 50% RNA. The data were taken from a study of molecular identifiers for immune sequencing clone quantification. TCRdb passed the PCR reads through MiXCR, listing each CDR3 protein once. The profile covers roughly 320,000 distinct CDR3 sequences, with about 21% appearing a single time and approximately 0.84% taken by the ten largest. The study, taken as a whole, reports: Sizes of highly expanded clones could be underestimated through identical TCRs sharing a barcode. Among 900,000 to 1,000,000 naive cells, spiked Jurkat TCR RNA from a single cell was reportedly detectable.

Sequencing used naive CD8+ T cells from blood, with Jurkat cell RNA spiked in. The subset: FACS-sorted CD8+CD4-CCR7+CD45RA+ naive T cells. This TCR was sampled from a human donor in good health. Some libraries in this study had Jurkat cell RNA spiked in. The chain couples TRBV28 to TRBJ1-5; TRBD1 is a possible D gene (5 bases). In DNA form, the CDR3 reads TGTGCCAGCAGTTTAGGGGCGGGGGGGGTTCAGCCCCAGCATTTT. Protein product: CASSLGAGGVQPQHF.